This T cell receptor beta chain was profiled in a study of cytomegalovirus exposure and HLA in healthy donors. As for the study in general: Out of about 179 million T cells, an earlier analysis found fewer than 140 million unique TCR beta sequences in total.

The study, taken as a whole, reports: A later analysis revealed that TCR association rates differed between HLA loci, peaking at DRB1 and bottoming out at HLA-C.

PCR involved 60 Vbeta and 13 Jbeta primers. Study processing details: In a later analysis, around 10 million of some 80 million unique beta chains occurred in at least two donors. Profiled with immunoSEQ multiplex PCR; TCRdb holds only in-frame clones, not every one. V and J calls and clone size are as listed in that table; D and trimming were resolved from the DNA. The data contain fewer than 150,000 clones, just over 15% of them singletons. The ends lost 10 bases at V and 3 bases at J; junction bases unmatched: 10. CDR1 is MDHEN and CDR2 is SYDVKM in the germline V gene. This CDR3 has 15 amino acids. As regards this clone: Its antigen is unknown.

Sequencing was carried out using PBMCs. The TCR sequence derives from a woman younger than 35 in good health and CMV-seronegative. The chain joins TRBV28 to TRBJ1-4; 8 bases are a match to TRBD1. The CDR3 DNA sequence: TGTGCCACCATAGGTACACAGGGGGCTAATGAAAAACTGTTTTTT. It yields the protein CATIGTQGANEKLFF. Supplemented by reference TRBV28 and TRBJ1-4, the full variable domain reads DVKVTQSSRYLVKRTGEKVFLECVQDMDHENMFWYRQDPGLGLRLIYFSYDVKMKEKGDIPEGYSVSREKKERFSLILESASTNQTSMYLCATIGTQGANEKLFFGSGTQLSVL.